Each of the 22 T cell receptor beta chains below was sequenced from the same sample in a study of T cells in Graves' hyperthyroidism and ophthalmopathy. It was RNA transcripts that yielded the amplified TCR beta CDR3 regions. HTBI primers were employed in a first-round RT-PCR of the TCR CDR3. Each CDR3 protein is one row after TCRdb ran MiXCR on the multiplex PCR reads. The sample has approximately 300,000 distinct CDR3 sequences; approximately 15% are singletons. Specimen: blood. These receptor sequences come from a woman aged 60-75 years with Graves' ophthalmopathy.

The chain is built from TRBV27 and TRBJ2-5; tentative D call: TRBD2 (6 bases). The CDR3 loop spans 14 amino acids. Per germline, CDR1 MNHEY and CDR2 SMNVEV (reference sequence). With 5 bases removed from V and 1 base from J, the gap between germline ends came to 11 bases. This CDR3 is CASSPRTIQETQYF. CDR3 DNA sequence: TGTGCCAGCAGTCCTAGGACTATCCAAGAGACCCAGTACTTC.

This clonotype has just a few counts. CDR3 sequence: CASREYSGANVLTF. Here the CDR3 DNA reads TGTGCCAGCAGGGAGTACTCTGGGGCCAACGTCCTGACTTTC. This chain connects TRBV7-8 to TRBJ2-6; D remains unclear. Germline CDR1 SGHVS, CDR2 FQNEAQ. Trimming removed 6 bases from V and 0 bases from J, with 6 bases in between. The length of the CDR3 is 14 residues.

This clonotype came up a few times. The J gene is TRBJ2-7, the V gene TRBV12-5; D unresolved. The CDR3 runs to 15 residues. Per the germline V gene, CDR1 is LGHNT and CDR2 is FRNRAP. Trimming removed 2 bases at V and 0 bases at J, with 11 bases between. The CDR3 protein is CASGLNPGYSYEQYF. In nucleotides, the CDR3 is TGTGCTAGTGGTTTGAACCCAGGATACTCCTACGAGCAGTACTTC.

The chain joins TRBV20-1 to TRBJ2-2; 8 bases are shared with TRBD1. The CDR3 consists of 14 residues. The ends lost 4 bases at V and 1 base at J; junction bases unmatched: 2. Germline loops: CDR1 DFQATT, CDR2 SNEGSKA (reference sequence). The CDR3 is CSAITGGNTGELFF. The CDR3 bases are TGCAGTGCTATAACAGGGGGGAACACCGGGGAGCTGTTTTTT.

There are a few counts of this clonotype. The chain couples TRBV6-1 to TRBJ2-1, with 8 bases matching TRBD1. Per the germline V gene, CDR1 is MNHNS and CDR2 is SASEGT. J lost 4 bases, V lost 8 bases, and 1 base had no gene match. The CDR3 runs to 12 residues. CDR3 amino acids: CASRTGYNEQFF. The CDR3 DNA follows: TGTGCCAGCCGGACAGGGTACAATGAGCAGTTCTTC.

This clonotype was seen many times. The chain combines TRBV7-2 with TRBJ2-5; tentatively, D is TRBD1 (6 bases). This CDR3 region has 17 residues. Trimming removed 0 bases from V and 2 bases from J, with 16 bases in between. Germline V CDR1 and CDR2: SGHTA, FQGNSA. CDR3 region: CASSLAVFRTAQETQYF. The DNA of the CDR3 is TGTGCCAGCAGCTTAGCGGTTTTTAGGACAGCACAAGAGACCCAGTACTTC.

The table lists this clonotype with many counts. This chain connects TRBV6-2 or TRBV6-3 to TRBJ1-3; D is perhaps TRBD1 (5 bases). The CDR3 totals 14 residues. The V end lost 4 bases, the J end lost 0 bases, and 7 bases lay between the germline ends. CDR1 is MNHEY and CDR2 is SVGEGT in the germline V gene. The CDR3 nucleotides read TGTGCCAGCAGTTGGGACCGCTCTGGAAACACCATATATTTT. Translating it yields CASSWDRSGNTIYF.

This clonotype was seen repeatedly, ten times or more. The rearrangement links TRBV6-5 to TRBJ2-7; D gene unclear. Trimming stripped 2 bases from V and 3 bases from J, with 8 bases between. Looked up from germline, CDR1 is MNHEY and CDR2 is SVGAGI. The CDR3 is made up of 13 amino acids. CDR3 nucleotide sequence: TGTGCCAGCAGTTACGGTGGGCGCTACGAGCAGTACTTC. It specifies CASSYGGRYEQYF.

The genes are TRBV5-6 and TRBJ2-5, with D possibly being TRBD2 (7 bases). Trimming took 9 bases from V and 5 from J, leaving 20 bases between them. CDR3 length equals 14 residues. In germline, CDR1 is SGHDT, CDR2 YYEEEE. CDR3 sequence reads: CATSWGGGYETQYF. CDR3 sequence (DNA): TGTGCCACCTCCTGGGGAGGGGGATATGAGACCCAGTACTTC.

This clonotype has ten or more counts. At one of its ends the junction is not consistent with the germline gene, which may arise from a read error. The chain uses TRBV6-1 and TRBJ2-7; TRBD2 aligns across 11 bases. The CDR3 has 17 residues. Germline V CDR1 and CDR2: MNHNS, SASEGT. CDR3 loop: CASSKQVAGGEGVEEYF. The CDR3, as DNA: TGTGCCAGCAGTAAACAGGTAGCGGGAGGGGAGGGTGTCGAGGAGTACTTC.

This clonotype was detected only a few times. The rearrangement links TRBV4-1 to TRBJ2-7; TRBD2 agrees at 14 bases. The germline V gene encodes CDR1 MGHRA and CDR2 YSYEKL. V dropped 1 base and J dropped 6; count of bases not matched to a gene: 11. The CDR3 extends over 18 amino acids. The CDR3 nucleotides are TGCGCCAGCAGCCAAGCCCCGGGACTAGCGGGAGTGGATCGCGAGCAGTACTTC. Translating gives CASSQAPGLAGVDREQYF.

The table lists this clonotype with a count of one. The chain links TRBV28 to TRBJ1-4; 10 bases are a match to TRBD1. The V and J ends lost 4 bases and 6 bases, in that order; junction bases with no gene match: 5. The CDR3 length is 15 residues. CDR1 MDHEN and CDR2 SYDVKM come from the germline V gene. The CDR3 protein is CASSSTGGAYEKLFF. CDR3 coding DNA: TGTGCCAGCAGTTCGACAGGGGGCGCGTATGAAAAACTGTTTTTT.

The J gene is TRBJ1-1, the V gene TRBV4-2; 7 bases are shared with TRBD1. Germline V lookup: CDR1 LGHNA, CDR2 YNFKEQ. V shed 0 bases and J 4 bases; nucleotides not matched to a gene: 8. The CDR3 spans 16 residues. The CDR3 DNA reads TGTGCCAGCAGCCAAGAGCGACAGGGCGGTATCACTGAAGCTTTCTTT. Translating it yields CASSQERQGGITEAFF.

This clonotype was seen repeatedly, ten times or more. CDR3 amino acids: CASSSLARGRSDSPLHF. In DNA, the CDR3 is TGTGCCAGCAGCTCGCTCGCCAGGGGGCGCTCAGATTCACCCCTCCACTTT. The chain links TRBV7-2 to TRBJ1-6; 8 bases map to TRBD1. The CDR3 is made up of 17 amino acids. V lost 4 bases and J lost 8; bases outside the gene matches: 13. Germline lookup yields CDR1 SGHTA and CDR2 FQGNSA.

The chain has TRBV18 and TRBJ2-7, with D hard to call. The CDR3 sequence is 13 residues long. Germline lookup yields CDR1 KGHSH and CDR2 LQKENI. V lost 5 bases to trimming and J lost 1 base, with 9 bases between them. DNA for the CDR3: TGTGCCAGCTCAACGGGTCATTCCTACGAGCAGTACTTC. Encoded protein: CASSTGHSYEQYF.

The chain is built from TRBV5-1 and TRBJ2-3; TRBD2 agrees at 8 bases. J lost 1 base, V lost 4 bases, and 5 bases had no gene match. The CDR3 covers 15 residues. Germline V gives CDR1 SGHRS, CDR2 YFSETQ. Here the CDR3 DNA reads TGCGCCAGCAGCCCCCGGCGGGGGGGCACAGATACGCAGTATTTT. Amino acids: CASSPRRGGTDTQYF. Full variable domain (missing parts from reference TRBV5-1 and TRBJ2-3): KAGVTQTPRYLIKTRGQQVTLSCSPISGHRSVSWYQQTPGQGLQFLFEYFSETQRNKGNFPGRFSGRQFSNSRSEMNVSTLELGDSALYLCASSPRRGGTDTQYFGPGTRLTVL.

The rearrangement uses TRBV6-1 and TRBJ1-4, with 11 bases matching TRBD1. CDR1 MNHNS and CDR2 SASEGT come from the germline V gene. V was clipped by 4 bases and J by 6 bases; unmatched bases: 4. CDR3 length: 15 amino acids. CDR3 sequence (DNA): TGTGCCAGCAGTGCGCGGGGACAGGGGGATGAAAAACTGTTTTTT. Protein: CASSARGQGDEKLFF.

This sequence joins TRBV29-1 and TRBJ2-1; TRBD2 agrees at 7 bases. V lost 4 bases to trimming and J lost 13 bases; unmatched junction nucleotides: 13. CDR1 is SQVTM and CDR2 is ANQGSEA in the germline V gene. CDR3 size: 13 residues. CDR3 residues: CSVVPQAGRVQFF. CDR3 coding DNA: TGCAGCGTTGTTCCCCAAGCGGGAAGGGTCCAGTTCTTC.

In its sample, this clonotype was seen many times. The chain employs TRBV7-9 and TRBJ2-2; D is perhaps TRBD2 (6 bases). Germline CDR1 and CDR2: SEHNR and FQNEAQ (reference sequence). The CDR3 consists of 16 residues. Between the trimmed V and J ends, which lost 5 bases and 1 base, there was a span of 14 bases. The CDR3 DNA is TGTGCCAGCAGCATCCCGGGCGGGAAGAACACCGGGGAGCTGTTTTTT. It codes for CASSIPGGKNTGELFF.

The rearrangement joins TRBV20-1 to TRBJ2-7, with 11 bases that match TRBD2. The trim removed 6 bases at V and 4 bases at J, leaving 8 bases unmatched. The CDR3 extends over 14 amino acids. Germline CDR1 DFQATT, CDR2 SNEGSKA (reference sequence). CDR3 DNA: TGCAGTGCAAACCTACTAGCGGGAGCGTACGAGCAGTACTTC. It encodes CSANLLAGAYEQYF.

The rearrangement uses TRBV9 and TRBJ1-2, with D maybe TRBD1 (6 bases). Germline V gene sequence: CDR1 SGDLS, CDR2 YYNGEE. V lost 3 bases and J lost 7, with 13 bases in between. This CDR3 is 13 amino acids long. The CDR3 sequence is CASSGHREAGYTF. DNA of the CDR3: TGTGCCAGCAGCGGACACAGGGAGGCTGGCTACACCTTC.

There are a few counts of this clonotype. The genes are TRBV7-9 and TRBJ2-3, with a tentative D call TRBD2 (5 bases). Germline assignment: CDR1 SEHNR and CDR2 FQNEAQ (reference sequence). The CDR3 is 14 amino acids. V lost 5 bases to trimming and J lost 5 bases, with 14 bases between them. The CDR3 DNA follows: TGTGCCAGCAGCCCGCGGGTTTCTAAAGATACGCAGTATTTT. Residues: CASSPRVSKDTQYF.